A selection of T cell receptor beta chains follows, all from one sample in a study of T-cell memory formation after mild COVID-19. TCRdb itself ran the 5' RACE reads through MiXCR, one entry per CDR3 protein. The data show around 320,000 distinct CDR3 sequences, with around 19% seen just once and under 25% held by the top ten. The sequencing input was PBMCs or a T cell subset sorted from them (not recorded which). The receptor set was obtained from a man younger than 35 who had mild COVID-19 (a few samples of this study predate the infection). Cell type and time point are not known. The CDR3 runs from the conserved cysteine through the conserved F or W. D genes are given only for firm matches. Size values are once, few and many counts, or a class for expanded clones, and some rows have none.

TRBV10-3,TRBD1,TRBJ2-7,-,CAISPDMGQGSYEQYF,TGTGCCATCAGTCCCGATATGGGACAGGGGTCATACGAGCAGTACTTC
TRBV12-3/TRBV12-4,-,TRBJ2-2,many,CASRAGTNTGELFF,TGTGCCAGCAGAGCCGGGACGAACACCGGGGAGCTGTTTTTT
TRBV7-6,-,TRBJ2-5,few,CASSLAVVETQYF,TGTGCCAGCAGCTTAGCAGTCGTGGAGACCCAGTACTTC
TRBV6-6,-,TRBJ2-6,-,CASRLNGPPSSGANVLTF,TGTGCCAGCAGACTCAACGGCCCTCCCAGCTCTGGGGCCAACGTCCTGACTTTC
TRBV6-5,TRBD1,TRBJ1-2,-,CASSYSPGGGYGYTF,TGTGCCAGCAGTTACTCTCCAGGGGGCGGCTATGGCTACACCTTC
TRBV7-9,-,TRBJ2-7,few,CASSAYGGNYEQYF,TGTGCCAGCAGCGCCTATGGAGGCAACTACGAGCAGTACTTC
TRBV6-5,-,TRBJ1-1,-,CASSYRESDEAFF,TGTGCCAGCAGTTACCGAGAAAGCGATGAAGCTTTCTTT
TRBV7-9,-,TRBJ2-5,few,CASSLDFRETQYF,TGTGCCAGCAGCTTAGATTTTAGAGAGACCCAGTACTTC
TRBV20-1,-,TRBJ2-2,-,CSASRQDTGELFF,TGCAGTGCTAGCCGGCAGGACACCGGGGAGCTGTTTTTT
TRBV6-1,TRBD1,TRBJ2-5,few,CASSEALVAFSQGETQYF,TGTGCCAGCAGTGAAGCTTTGGTAGCGTTCTCACAGGGGGAGACCCAGTACTTC
TRBV12-3/TRBV12-4,-,TRBJ1-2,few,CASSLRAVNYGYTF,TGTGCCAGCAGTTTAAGGGCCGTTAACTATGGCTACACCTTC
TRBV5-1,-,TRBJ2-3,many,CASSSPTTDTQYF,TGCGCCAGCAGCTCCCCTACCACAGATACGCAGTATTTT
TRBV2,-,TRBJ1-2,few,CARGGIDYGYTF,TGTGCCAGGGGAGGCATAGACTATGGCTACACCTTC
TRBV6-5,TRBD1,TRBJ2-1,-,CASSYWGQGAVNEQFF,TGTGCCAGCAGTTACTGGGGGCAGGGGGCGGTTAATGAGCAGTTCTTC
TRBV5-4,-,TRBJ1-1,-,CASSITGTGDTEAFF,TGTGCCAGCAGCATCACCGGGACGGGGGACACTGAAGCTTTCTTT
TRBV4-3,TRBD2,TRBJ2-3,few,CASSINSGGLDTQYF,TGCGCCAGCAGCATAAATAGCGGGGGTTTAGATACGCAGTATTTT
TRBV4-3,-,TRBJ2-7,-,CASSQDAGANYEQYF,TGCGCCAGCAGCCAAGATGCCGGGGCTAACTACGAGCAGTACTTC
TRBV2,TRBD2,TRBJ2-3,-,CASKEVRLARGTDTQYF,TGTGCCAGCAAGGAGGTTAGACTAGCAAGGGGCACAGATACGCAGTATTTT
TRBV12-3/TRBV12-4,TRBD2,TRBJ2-3,-,CASRTSSGSFTDTQYF,TGTGCCAGCAGGACCTCTAGCGGGTCTTTCACAGATACGCAGTATTTT
TRBV9,TRBD2,TRBJ2-3,few,CASSPGTSGNTDTQYF,TGTGCCAGCAGCCCTGGGACTAGCGGGAACACAGATACGCAGTATTTT
TRBV7-9,TRBD2,TRBJ2-3,-,CASSDITSGGTDTQYF,TGTGCCAGCAGCGATATCACTAGCGGGGGCACAGATACGCAGTATTTT
TRBV4-1,-,TRBJ1-2,few,CASSHSVLNYGYTF,TGCGCCAGCAGCCATTCCGTACTTAACTATGGCTACACCTTC
TRBV29-1,TRBD1,TRBJ1-3,-,CSVAPGGRGNTIYF,TGCAGCGTTGCCCCAGGGGGCCGTGGAAACACCATATATTTT
TRBV12-3/TRBV12-4,-,TRBJ2-4,few,CASSLGGNIQYF,TGTGCCAGCAGTTTAGGGGGAAACATTCAGTACTTC
TRBV28,-,TRBJ2-3,-,CASTSGGGAYTDTQYF,TGTGCCAGCACTTCCGGAGGGGGCGCCTACACAGATACGCAGTATTTT
TRBV5-1,-,TRBJ1-3,-,CASSSNRAASGNTIYF,TGCGCCAGCAGCTCCAACAGGGCCGCATCTGGAAACACCATATATTTT
TRBV7-6,-,TRBJ1-1,-,CASSPEAGVHTEAFF,TGTGCCAGCAGTCCCGAAGCGGGGGTACACACTGAAGCTTTCTTT